This paragraph reports one T cell receptor beta chain. What it recognizes is unknown. The source of the sample is a study of a mutant IDH1 vaccine in newly diagnosed glioma. Whole-study context: Patients got radiotherapy, temozolomide, or both beforehand, and most got both.

Notes on the study in general: It was about 93% of patients that developed vaccine-induced immune responses.

Stated time point: week 35, safety follow-up. The investigators gave 300 ug of mutant IDH1 20-mer peptide in each vaccine dose, together with topical imiquimod. Per germline, CDR1 SGHNT and CDR2 YYREEE (reference sequence). Trimming left V 0 bases short and J 2 bases short, with 8 bases between. The CDR3 loop spans 14 amino acids. The protocol was immunoSEQ multiplex PCR, while the TCRdb copy is restricted to in-frame clones and leaves out a portion. This sample has around 50,000 clones, with more than 60% found just once. The source was PBMCs, collected from a glioma patient whose treatment included an IDH1 peptide vaccine. The source is a man aged 35 to 55 with glioma. V is TRBV5-4 and J is TRBJ1-1; D gene unclear. Here the CDR3 DNA reads TGTGCCAGCAGCTTGGGTTGGGGTAACACTGAAGCTTTCTTT. The encoded protein is CASSLGWGNTEAFF.